A selection of T cell receptor beta chains follows, all from one sample in a study of cytomegalovirus exposure and HLA in healthy donors. The assay was immunoSEQ multiplex PCR, and TCRdb's table has in-frame clones only and misses some. The table lists approximately 170,000 clones, 85% of them singletons. Sequencing input: PBMCs. The receptors come from a young man in good health and CMV-seropositive. Each CDR3 is given without its conserved first and last residue. Fields, in order: clone size, J gene, V gene, CDR3 protein. Clone size is shown for a subset of rows, as once, few, many or a class of expanded clone.

clone size: NA
J gene: TRBJ1-6
V gene: TRBV19
CDR3 protein: ATERTGTNSPLH

clone size: NA
J gene: TRBJ2-7
V gene: TRBV7-8
CDR3 protein: ASSLWTDYEQY

clone size: NA
J gene: TRBJ1-1
V gene: TRBV7-9
CDR3 protein: ASSSSGRTEAF

clone size: NA
J gene: TRBJ1-1
V gene: TRBV5-6
CDR3 protein: ASSSPYGVNTEAF

clone size: NA
J gene: TRBJ2-7
V gene: TRBV6-5
CDR3 protein: ASSHSFGASGEQY

clone size: NA
J gene: TRBJ2-7
V gene: TRBV28
CDR3 protein: ASCPIQGGFYEQY

clone size: once
J gene: TRBJ1-1
V gene: TRBV10-3
CDR3 protein: AISAGGADTEAF

clone size: NA
J gene: TRBJ1-1
V gene: TRBV19
CDR3 protein: ASSVPGQGQAF

clone size: NA
J gene: TRBJ1-5
V gene: TRBV10-1
CDR3 protein: ASSESVNQPQH

clone size: NA
J gene: TRBJ2-3
V gene: TRBV28
CDR3 protein: ASSSRGGTDTQY

clone size: NA
J gene: TRBJ2-2
V gene: TRBV2
CDR3 protein: ASRGTSGRGELF

clone size: NA
J gene: TRBJ2-3
V gene: TRBV6-5
CDR3 protein: ASRGAGTDTQY

clone size: NA
J gene: TRBJ1-1
V gene: TRBV10-3
CDR3 protein: AITRTGGVNTEAF

clone size: NA
J gene: TRBJ1-1
V gene: TRBV6-5
CDR3 protein: ASSQGGDTEAF

clone size: NA
J gene: TRBJ2-7
V gene: TRBV7-9
CDR3 protein: ASSLPGPYEQY

clone size: NA
J gene: TRBJ2-3
V gene: TRBV6-6
CDR3 protein: ASSYSIQNTDTQY

clone size: few
J gene: TRBJ1-2
V gene: TRBV15
CDR3 protein: ATSWGQGAGGYT

clone size: NA
J gene: TRBJ2-7
V gene: TRBV6-1
CDR3 protein: ASSDRVLAYEQY

clone size: NA
J gene: TRBJ2-1
V gene: TRBV11-3
CDR3 protein: ASSPASGAYNEQF

clone size: NA
J gene: TRBJ2-2
V gene: TRBV7-3
CDR3 protein: ASSSRNTGELF

clone size: NA
J gene: TRBJ2-7
V gene: TRBV5-1
CDR3 protein: ASSLGDRTYEQY

clone size: NA
J gene: TRBJ1-5
V gene: TRBV28
CDR3 protein: ASSSDQPQH

clone size: NA
J gene: TRBJ2-5
V gene: TRBV6-5
CDR3 protein: ASSYRQGLGETQY

clone size: NA
J gene: TRBJ2-2
V gene: TRBV13
CDR3 protein: ASSLVFGRLEANTGELF

clone size: NA
J gene: TRBJ1-2
V gene: TRBV2
CDR3 protein: ASSVRQAYYGYT